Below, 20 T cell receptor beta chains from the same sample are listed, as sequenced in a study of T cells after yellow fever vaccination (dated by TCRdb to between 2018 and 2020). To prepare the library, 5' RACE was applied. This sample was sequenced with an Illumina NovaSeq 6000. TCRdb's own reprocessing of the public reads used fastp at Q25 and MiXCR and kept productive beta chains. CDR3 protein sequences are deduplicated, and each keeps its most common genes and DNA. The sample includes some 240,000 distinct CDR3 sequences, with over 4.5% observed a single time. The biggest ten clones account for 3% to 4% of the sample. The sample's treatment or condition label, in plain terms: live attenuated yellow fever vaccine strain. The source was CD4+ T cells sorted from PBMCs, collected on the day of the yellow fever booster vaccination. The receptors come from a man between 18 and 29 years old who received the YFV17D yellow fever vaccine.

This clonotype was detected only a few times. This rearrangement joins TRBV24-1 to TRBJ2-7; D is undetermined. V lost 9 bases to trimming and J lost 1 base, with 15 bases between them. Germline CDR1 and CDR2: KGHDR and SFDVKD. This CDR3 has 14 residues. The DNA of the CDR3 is TGTGCCACCGGAGACCGAGGACGTTCCTACGAGCAGTACTTC. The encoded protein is CATGDRGRSYEQYF.

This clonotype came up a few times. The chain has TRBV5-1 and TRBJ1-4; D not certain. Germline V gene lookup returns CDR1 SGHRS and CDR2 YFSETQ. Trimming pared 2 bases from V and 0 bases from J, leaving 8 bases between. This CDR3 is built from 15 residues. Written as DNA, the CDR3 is TGCGCCAGCAGCTTTAGTGGTGCAACTAATGAAAAACTGTTTTTT. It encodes CASSFSGATNEKLFF.

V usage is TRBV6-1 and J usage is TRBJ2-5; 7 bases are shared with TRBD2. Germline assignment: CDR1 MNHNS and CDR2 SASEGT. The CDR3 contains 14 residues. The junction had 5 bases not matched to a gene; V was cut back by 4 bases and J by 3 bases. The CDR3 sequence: CASSGRDYEETQYF. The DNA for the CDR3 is TGTGCCAGCAGTGGGCGGGACTACGAAGAGACCCAGTACTTC.

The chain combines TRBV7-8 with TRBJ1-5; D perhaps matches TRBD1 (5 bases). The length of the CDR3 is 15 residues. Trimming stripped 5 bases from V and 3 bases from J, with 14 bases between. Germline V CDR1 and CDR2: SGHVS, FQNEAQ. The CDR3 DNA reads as TGTGCCAGCAGCCCCCAGGGCAGAGTCAATCAGCCCCAGCATTTT. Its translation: CASSPQGRVNQPQHF. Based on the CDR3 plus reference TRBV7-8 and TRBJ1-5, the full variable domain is GAGVSQSPRYKVAKRGQDVALRCDPISGHVSLFWYQQALGQGPEFLTYFQNEAQLDKSGLPSDRFFAERPEGSVSTLKIQRTQQEDSAVYLCASSPQGRVNQPQHFGDGTRLSIL.

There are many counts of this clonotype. As DNA, the CDR3 is TGCGCCAGCAGCTTGAGGGGAGATACGCAGTATTTT. Its translation: CASSLRGDTQYF. This chain uses TRBV5-1 with TRBJ2-3; D may be TRBD1 (5 bases). V lost 1 base, J lost 5 bases, and 5 bases lay in between. This CDR3 comprises 12 residues. Germline V gene sequence: CDR1 SGHRS, CDR2 YFSETQ.

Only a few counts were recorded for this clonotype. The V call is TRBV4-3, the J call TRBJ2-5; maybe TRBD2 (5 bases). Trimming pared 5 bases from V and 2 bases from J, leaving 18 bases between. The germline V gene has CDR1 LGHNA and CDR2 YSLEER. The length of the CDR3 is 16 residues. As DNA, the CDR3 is TGCGCCAGCAGCGTTAACCCCCCCGGGGTACAAGAGACCCAGTACTTC. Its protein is CASSVNPPGVQETQYF.

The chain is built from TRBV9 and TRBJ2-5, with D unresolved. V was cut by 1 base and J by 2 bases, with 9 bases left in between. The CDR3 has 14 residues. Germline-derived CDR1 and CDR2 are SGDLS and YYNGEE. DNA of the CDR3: TGTGCCAGCAGCGTAAGGGCTACACAAGAGACCCAGTACTTC. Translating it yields CASSVRATQETQYF.

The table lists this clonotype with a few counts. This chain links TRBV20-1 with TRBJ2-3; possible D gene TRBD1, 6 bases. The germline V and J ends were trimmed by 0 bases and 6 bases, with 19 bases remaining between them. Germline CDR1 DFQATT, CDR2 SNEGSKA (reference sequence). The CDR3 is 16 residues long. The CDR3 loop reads CSARDARAGESDTQYF. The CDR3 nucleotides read TGCAGTGCTAGAGATGCCCGGGCAGGGGAGTCGGATACGCAGTATTTT.

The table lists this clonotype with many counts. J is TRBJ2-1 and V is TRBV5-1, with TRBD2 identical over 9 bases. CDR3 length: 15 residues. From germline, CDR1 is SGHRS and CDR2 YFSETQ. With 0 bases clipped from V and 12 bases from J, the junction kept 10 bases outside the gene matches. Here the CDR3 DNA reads TGCGCCAGCAGCTTGGATAGCGGGGGAGTACTGGGGCAGTTCTTC. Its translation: CASSLDSGGVLGQFF.

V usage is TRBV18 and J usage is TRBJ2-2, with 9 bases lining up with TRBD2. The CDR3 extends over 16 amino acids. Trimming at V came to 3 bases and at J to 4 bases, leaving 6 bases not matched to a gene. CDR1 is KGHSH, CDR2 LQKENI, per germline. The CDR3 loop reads CASSPQRGASTGELFF. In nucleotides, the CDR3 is TGTGCCAGCTCACCCCAGCGGGGGGCGAGCACCGGGGAGCTGTTTTTT.

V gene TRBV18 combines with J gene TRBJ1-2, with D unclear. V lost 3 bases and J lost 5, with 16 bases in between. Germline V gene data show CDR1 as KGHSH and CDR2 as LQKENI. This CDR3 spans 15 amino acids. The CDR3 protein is CASSPVPPAGYGYTF. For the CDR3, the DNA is TGTGCCAGCTCACCGGTACCCCCAGCGGGGTATGGCTACACCTTC.

The CDR3 reads CATSATGEGYTF. CDR3 nucleotides: TGTGCCACCAGTGCGACAGGGGAAGGCTACACCTTC. The V and J genes are TRBV24-1 and TRBJ1-2; 8 bases align to TRBD1. V dropped 5 bases and J dropped 8; count of bases not matched to a gene: 3. Germline values: CDR1 KGHDR, CDR2 SFDVKD. The CDR3 has 12 residues.

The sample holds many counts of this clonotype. CDR3 bases: TGTGCCAGCAGCTCCTCGGACGTGAGCTCCTACGAGCAGTACTTC. It encodes CASSSSDVSSYEQYF. This chain connects TRBV11-2 to TRBJ2-7, with no clear D. V lost 4 bases, J lost 0 bases, and 13 bases lay in between. Germline lookup yields CDR1 SGHAT and CDR2 FQNNGV. This CDR3 is 15 amino acids long.

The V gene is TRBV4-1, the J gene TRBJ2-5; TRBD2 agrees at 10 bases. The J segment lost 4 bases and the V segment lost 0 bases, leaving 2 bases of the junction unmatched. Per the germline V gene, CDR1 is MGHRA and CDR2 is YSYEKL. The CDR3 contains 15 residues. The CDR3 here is CASSQDLAGVETQYF. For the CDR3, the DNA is TGCGCCAGCAGCCAAGATCTAGCGGGGGTAGAGACCCAGTACTTC.

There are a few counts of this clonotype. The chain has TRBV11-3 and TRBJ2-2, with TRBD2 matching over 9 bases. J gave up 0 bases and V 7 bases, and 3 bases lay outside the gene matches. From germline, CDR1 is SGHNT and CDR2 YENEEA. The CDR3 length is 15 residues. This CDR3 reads CASNSGGANTGELFF. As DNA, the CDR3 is TGTGCCAGCAATAGCGGGGGAGCGAACACCGGGGAGCTGTTTTTT. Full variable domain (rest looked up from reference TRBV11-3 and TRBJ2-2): EAGVVQSPRYKIIEKKQPVAFWCNPISGHNTLYWYLQNLGQGPELLIRYENEEAVDDSQLPKDRFSAERLKGVDSTLKIQPAELGDSAVYLCASNSGGANTGELFFGEGSRLTVL.

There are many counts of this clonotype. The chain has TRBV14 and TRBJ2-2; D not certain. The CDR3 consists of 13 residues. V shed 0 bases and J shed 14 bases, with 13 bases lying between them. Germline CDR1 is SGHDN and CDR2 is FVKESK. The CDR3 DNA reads TGTGCCAGCAGCCAAGATCGGACCGGGCGCCTGTTTTTT. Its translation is CASSQDRTGRLFF.

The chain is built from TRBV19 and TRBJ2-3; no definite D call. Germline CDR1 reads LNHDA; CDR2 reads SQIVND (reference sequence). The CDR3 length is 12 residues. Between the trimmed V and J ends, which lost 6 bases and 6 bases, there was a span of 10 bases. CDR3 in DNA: TGTGCCAGTAGCGAAGGGTGGGATACGCAGTATTTT. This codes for CASSEGWDTQYF.

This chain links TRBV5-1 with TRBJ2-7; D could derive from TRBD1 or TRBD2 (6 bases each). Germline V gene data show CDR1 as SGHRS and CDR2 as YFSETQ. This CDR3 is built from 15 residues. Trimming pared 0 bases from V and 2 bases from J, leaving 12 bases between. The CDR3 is CASSLAGGPTYEQYF. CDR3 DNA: TGCGCCAGCAGCTTGGCCGGGGGCCCTACCTACGAGCAGTACTTC.

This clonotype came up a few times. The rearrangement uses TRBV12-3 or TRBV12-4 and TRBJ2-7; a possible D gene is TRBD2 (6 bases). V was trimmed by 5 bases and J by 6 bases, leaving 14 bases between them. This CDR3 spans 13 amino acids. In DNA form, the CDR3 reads TGTGCCAGCAGTCCGTTAGGGAGGTCCGAGCAGTACGTC. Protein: CASSPLGRSEQYV.

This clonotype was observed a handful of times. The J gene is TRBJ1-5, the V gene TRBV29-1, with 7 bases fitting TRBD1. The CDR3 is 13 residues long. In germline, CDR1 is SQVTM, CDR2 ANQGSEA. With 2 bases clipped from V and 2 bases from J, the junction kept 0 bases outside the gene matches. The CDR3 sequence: CSVETGGNQPQHF. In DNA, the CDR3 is TGCAGCGTTGAAACAGGGGGCAATCAGCCCCAGCATTTT.